The 7 T cell receptor beta chains listed next were all sequenced from one sample in a study of T cell responses to AZD1222 COVID-19 vaccine. Assay used: immunoSEQ multiplex PCR; TCRdb lists only in-frame clones, some missing. The table shows fewer than 110,000 clones, with approximately 87% occurring only once. The sample in question was peripheral blood, obtained 28 days after the second AZD1222 dose. These receptors were taken from an adult who received the AZD1222 COVID-19 vaccine.

The rearrangement joins TRBV28 to TRBJ2-7; 9 nucleotides align to TRBD2. There are 15 residues in the CDR3. Germline lookup yields CDR1 MDHEN and CDR2 SYDVKM. V lost 6 bases to trimming and J lost 3 bases; unmatched junction nucleotides: 9. CDR3 DNA: TGTGCCAGCAGCCCTTTGAGCGGGAGGATCTACGAGCAGTACTTC. Protein sequence: CASSPLSGRIYEQYF.

The chain links TRBV19 to TRBJ2-1, with TRBD1 as a possible D gene (5 bases). Germline loops: CDR1 LNHDA, CDR2 SQIVND (reference sequence). This CDR3 is 16 amino acids long. Trimming shortened V by 6 bases and J by 1 base, and 16 bases separated the two germline ends. The CDR3 spells CASRAGRARSYNEQFF. The CDR3 nucleotides read TGTGCCAGTAGAGCCGGCAGGGCAAGGTCCTACAATGAGCAGTTCTTC.

This clone was recorded a few times. The V gene is TRBV7-9, the J gene TRBJ2-1; D possibly uses TRBD1 or TRBD2 (6 bases each). V dropped 5 bases and J dropped 8 bases, with 16 bases sitting between them. The CDR3 covers 14 residues. Germline V gene sequence: CDR1 SEHNR, CDR2 FQNEAQ (reference sequence). The CDR3 bases are TGTGCCAGCAGCCCGGGGGACACTGGATATGAGCAGTTCTTC. Translated, it gives CASSPGDTGYEQFF.

The genes are TRBV6-6 and TRBJ1-6; D not resolved. Germline CDR1 reads MNHNY; CDR2 reads SVGAGI (reference sequence). Trimming shortened V by 8 bases and J by 10 bases, and 18 bases separated the two germline ends. The CDR3 is 14 amino acids. CDR3 nucleotide sequence: TGTGCCAGCTCGCCTAGGGCCGAGAAGTCACCCCTCCACTTT. This translates into CASSPRAEKSPLHF.

The V gene is TRBV4-2, the J gene TRBJ1-1; D remains ambiguous. V lost 1 base and J 1 base, leaving 10 bases between the germline ends. The V gene's germline CDR1 is LGHNA and CDR2 YNFKEQ. The CDR3 length is 15 residues. For the CDR3, the DNA is TGTGCCAGCAGCCAAGCCTTAGCGGCGAACACTGAAGCTTTCTTT. It is translated as CASSQALAANTEAFF.

This clone came up a few times. The chain carries TRBV6-5 and TRBJ2-2; the D is unclear. The V gene lost 5 bases and the J gene lost 1 base, with 8 bases spanning the gap. The length of the CDR3 is 14 residues. Germline V gene sequence: CDR1 MNHEY, CDR2 SVGAGI. CDR3 residues: CASSRTLNTGELFF. The CDR3 DNA reads as TGTGCCAGCAGTCGCACACTGAACACCGGGGAGCTGTTTTTT.

This clone was observed a single time. The chain has TRBV27 and TRBJ2-3; D is undetermined. Germline V gene data show CDR1 as MNHEY and CDR2 as SMNVEV (reference sequence). The length of the CDR3 is 15 residues. Trimming pared 4 bases from V and 0 bases from J, leaving 11 bases between. DNA of the CDR3: TGTGCCAGCAGTTCATCAAGATCTAGCACAGATACGCAGTATTTT. Protein product: CASSSSRSSTDTQYF.